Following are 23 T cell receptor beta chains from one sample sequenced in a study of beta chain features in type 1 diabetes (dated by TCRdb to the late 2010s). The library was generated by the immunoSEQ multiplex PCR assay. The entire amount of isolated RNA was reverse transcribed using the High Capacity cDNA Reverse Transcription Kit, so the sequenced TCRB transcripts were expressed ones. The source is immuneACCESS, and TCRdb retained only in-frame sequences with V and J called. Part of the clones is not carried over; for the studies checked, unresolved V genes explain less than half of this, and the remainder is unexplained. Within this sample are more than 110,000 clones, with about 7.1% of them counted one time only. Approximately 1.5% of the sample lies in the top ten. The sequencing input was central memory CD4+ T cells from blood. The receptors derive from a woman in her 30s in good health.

The CDR3 DNA follows: TGTGCCAGCAGTTTTCAGGGGGCGAGGAACATTCAGTACTTC. This gives the protein CASSFQGARNIQYF. The rearrangement uses TRBV5-8 and TRBJ2-4; 8 bases match TRBD1. J lost 7 bases, V lost 5 bases, and 8 bases had no gene match. This CDR3 is built from 14 residues. CDR1 and CDR2 from the germline V gene are SGHTS and YDEGEE. Filled out from reference TRBV5-8 and TRBJ2-4, the complete variable domain reads EAGVTQSPTHLIKTRGQQATLRCSPISGHTSVYWYQQALGLGLQFLLWYDEGEERNRGNFPPRFSGRQFPNYSSELNVNALELEDSALYLCASSFQGARNIQYFGAGTRLSVL.

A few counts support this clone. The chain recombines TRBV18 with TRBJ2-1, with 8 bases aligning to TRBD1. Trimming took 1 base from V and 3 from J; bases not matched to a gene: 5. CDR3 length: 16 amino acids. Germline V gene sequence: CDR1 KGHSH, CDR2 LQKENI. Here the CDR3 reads CASSPRARGLYNEQFF. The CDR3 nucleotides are TGTGCCAGCTCACCACGGGCCAGGGGGCTCTACAATGAGCAGTTCTTC.

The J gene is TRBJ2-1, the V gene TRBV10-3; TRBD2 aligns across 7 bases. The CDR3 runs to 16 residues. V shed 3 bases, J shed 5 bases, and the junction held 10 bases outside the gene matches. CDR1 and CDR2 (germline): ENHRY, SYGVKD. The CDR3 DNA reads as TGTGCCATCAGTGAAAGAGCGGGATCTCGAAACAATGAGCAGTTCTTC. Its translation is CAISERAGSRNNEQFF.

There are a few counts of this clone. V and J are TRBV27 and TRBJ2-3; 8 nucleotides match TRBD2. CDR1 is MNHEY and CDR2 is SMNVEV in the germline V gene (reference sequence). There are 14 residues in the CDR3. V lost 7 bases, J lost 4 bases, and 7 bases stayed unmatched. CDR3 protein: CASMSTGGPDTQYF. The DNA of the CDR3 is TGTGCCAGCATGTCGACGGGAGGGCCAGATACGCAGTATTTT.

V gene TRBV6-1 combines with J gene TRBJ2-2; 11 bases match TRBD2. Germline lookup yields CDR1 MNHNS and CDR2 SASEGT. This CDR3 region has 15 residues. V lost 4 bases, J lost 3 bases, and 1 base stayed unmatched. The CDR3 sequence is CASSALAGDTGELFF. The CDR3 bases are TGTGCCAGCAGTGCACTAGCGGGAGACACCGGGGAGCTGTTTTTT.

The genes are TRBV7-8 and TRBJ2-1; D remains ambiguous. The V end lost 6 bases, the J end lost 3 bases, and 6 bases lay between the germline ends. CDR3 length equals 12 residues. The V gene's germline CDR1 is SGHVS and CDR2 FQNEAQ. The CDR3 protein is CASRQIYNEQFF. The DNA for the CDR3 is TGTGCCAGCAGACAAATCTACAATGAGCAGTTCTTC.

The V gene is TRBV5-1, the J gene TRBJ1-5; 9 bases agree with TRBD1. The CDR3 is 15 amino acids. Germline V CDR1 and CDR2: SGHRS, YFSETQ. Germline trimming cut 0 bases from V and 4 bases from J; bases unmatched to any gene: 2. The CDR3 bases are TGCGCCAGCAGCTTGGACGGGACAGGGAATCAGCCCCAGCATTTT. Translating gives CASSLDGTGNQPQHF. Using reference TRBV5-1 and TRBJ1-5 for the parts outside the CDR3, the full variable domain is KAGVTQTPRYLIKTRGQQVTLSCSPISGHRSVSWYQQTPGQGLQFLFEYFSETQRNKGNFPGRFSGRQFSNSRSEMNVSTLELGDSALYLCASSLDGTGNQPQHFGDGTRLSIL.

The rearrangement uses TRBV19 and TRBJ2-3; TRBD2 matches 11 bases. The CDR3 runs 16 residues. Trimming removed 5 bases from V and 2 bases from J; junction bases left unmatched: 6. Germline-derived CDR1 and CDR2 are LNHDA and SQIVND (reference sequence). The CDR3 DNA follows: TGTGCCAGTAGTCGAGATAGCGGGAGGGCCACAGATACGCAGTATTTT. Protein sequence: CASSRDSGRATDTQYF.

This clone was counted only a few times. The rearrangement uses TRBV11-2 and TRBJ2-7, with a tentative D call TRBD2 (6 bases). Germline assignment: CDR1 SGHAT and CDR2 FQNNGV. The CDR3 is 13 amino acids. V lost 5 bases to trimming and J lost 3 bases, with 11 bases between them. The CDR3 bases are TGTGCCAGCAGCGCGGGACCTAGCTACGAGCAGTACTTC. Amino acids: CASSAGPSYEQYF.

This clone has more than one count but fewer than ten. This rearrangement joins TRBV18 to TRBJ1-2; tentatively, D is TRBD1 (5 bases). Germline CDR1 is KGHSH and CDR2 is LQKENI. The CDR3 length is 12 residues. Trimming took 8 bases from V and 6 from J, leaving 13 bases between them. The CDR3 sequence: CASSREEDGYTF. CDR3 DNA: TGTGCCAGCAGCAGGGAGGAGGATGGCTACACCTTC.

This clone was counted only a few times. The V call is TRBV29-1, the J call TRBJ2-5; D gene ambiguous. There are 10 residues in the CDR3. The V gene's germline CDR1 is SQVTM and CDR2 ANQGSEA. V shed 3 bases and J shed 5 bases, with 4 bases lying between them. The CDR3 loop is CSVEEETQYF. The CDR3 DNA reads TGCAGCGTTGAGGAGGAGACCCAGTACTTC.

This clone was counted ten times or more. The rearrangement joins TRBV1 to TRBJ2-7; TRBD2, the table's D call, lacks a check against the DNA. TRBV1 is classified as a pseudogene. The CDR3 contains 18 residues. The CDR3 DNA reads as TGCACCAGCAGCCAAGACGGGGGTAGCGGGAATATCCCATACGAGCAGTACTTC. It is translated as CTSSQDGGSGNIPYEQYF.

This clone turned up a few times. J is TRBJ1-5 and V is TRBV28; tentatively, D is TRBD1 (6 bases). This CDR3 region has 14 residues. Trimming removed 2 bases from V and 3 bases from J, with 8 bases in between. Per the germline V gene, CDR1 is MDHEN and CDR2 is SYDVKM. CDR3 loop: CASSLGQHNQPQHF. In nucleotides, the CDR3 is TGTGCCAGCAGTTTAGGACAGCACAATCAGCCCCAGCATTTT.

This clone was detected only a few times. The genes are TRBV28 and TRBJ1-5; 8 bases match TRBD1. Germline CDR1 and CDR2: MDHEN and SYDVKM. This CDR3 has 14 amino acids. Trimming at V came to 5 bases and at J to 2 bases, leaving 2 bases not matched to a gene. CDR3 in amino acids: CASSGDRRNQPQHF. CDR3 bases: TGTGCCAGCAGTGGGGACAGGCGCAATCAGCCCCAGCATTTT.

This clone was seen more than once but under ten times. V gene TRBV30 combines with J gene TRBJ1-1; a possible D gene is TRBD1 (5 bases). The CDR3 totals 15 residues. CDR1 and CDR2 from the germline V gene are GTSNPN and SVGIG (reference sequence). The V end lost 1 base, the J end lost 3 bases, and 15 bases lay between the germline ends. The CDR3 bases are TGTGCCTGGAGTGGGGGCGTTGGCGTCGACACTGAAGCTTTCTTT. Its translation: CAWSGGVGVDTEAFF.

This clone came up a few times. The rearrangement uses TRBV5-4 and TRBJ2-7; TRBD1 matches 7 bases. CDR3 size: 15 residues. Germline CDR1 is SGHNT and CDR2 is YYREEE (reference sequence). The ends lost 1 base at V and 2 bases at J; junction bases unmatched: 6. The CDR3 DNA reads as TGTGCCAGCAGCTTGTCCCTCGGACAGGCCTACGAGCAGTACTTC. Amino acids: CASSLSLGQAYEQYF.

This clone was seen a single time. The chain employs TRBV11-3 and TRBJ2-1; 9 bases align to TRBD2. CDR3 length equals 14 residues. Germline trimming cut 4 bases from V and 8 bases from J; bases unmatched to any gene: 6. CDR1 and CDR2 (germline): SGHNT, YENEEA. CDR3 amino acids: CASSSGLALDEQFF. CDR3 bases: TGTGCCAGCAGCTCAGGACTAGCGTTAGATGAGCAGTTCTTC.

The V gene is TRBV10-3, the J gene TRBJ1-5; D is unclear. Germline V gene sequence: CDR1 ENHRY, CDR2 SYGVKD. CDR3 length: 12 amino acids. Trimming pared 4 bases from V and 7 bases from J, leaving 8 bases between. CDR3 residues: CAISASEQPQHF. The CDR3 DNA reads TGTGCCATCAGTGCGAGTGAACAGCCCCAGCATTTT.

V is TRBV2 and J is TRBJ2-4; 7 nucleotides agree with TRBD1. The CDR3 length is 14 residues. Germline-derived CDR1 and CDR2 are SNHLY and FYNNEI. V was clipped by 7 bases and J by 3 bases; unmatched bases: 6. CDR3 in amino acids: CASNDRAVKNIQYF. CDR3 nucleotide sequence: TGTGCCAGCAACGACAGGGCTGTCAAAAACATTCAGTACTTC.

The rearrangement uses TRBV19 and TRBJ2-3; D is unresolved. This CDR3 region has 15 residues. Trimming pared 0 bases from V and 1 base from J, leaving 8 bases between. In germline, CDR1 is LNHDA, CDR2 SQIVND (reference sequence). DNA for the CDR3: TGTGCCAGTAGTATAGATCCCACGGGCACAGATACGCAGTATTTT. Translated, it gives CASSIDPTGTDTQYF.

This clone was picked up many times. This CDR3 reads CASSRSPGLAPDYEQYF. The CDR3 nucleotides are TGTGCCAGCAGCCGAAGCCCCGGGCTAGCGCCAGACTACGAGCAGTACTTC. The chain joins TRBV7-2 to TRBJ2-7, with D possibly TRBD2 on 6 matching bases. V was shortened by 5 bases and J by 3 bases, with 23 bases between the two germline ends. Germline-derived CDR1 and CDR2 are SGHTA and FQGNSA. The CDR3 totals 17 residues. The complete variable domain, with remaining parts taken from reference TRBV7-2 and TRBJ2-7, reads GAGVSQSPSNKVTEKGKDVELRCDPISGHTALYWYRQSLGQGLEFLIYFQGNSAPDKSGLPSDRFSAERTGGSVSTLTIQRTQQEDSAVYLCASSRSPGLAPDYEQYFGPGTRLTVT.

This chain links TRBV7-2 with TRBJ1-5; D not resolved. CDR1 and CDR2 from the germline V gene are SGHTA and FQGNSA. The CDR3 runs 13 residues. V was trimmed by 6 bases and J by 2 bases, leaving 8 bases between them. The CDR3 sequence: CASRDAGNQPQHF. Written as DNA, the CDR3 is TGTGCCAGCAGGGATGCGGGCAATCAGCCCCAGCATTTT.

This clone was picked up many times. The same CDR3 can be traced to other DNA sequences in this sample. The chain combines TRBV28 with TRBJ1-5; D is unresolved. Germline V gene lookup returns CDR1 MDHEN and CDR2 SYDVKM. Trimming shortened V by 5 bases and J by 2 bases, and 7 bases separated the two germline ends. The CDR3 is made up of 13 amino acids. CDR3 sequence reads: CASSPPGNQPQHF. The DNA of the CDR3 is TGTGCCAGCAGTCCTCCGGGCAATCAGCCCCAGCATTTT.